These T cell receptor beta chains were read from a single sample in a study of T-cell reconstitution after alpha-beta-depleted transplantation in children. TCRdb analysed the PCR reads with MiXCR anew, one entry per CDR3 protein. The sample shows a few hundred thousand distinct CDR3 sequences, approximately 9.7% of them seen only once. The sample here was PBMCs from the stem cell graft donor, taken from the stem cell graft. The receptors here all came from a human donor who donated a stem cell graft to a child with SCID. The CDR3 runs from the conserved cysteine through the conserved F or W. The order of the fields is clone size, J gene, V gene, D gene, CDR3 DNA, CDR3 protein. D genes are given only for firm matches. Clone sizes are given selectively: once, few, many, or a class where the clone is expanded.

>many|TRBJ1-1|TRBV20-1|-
TGCAGTGCTAGAGGGGGTTTCCCCGCGGGCACTGAAGCTTTCTTT
CSARGGFPAGTEAFF
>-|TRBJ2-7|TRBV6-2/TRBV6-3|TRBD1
TGTGCCAGCAAGGGCCGGACAGGGGTCCACGAGCAGTACTTC
CASKGRTGVHEQYF
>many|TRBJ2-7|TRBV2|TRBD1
TGTGCCAGCAGCACGACCTACGACAGGGGTCTCTACGAGCAGTACTTC
CASSTTYDRGLYEQYF
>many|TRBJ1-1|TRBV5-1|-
TGCGCCAGCAGCCAATACTCTCAGGAGAACACTGAAGCTTTCTTT
CASSQYSQENTEAFF
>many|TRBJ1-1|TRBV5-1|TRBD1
TGCGCCAGCAGCCCACAGGGGCCGGACACTGAAGCTTTCTTT
CASSPQGPDTEAFF
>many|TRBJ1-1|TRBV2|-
TGTGCCAGCAGTGTTGACAGCAGAACTGAAGCTTTCTTT
CASSVDSRTEAFF
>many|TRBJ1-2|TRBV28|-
TGTGCCAGCAGTTTAACAGGGTTCGATAACTATGGCTACACCTTC
CASSLTGFDNYGYTF
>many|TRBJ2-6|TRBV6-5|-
TGTGCCAGCAGTTACGGGTTAACTGGGGCCAACGTCCTGACTTTC
CASSYGLTGANVLTF
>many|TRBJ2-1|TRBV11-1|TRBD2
TGTGCCAGCAGCTCCGAAACTAGCGGGGGCCCTGCCTACAATGAGCAGTTCTTC
CASSSETSGGPAYNEQFF
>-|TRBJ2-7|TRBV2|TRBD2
TGTGCCAGCCGGGGGGGACTAGCGGTTTCCTACGAGCAGTACTTC
CASRGGLAVSYEQYF
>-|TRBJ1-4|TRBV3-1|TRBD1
TGTGCCAGCAGCCAAGAGACTGGGGAAACTACAGGGGCAACTAATGAAAAACTGTTTTTT
CASSQETGETTGATNEKLFF
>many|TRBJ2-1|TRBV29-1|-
TGCAGCGTTGAATACGGTGGGGGCCGGGGTTTGGATGAGCAGTTCTTC
CSVEYGGGRGLDEQFF
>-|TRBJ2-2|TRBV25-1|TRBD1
TGTGCCAGCTCGGCCAGTCCGGGACAGGGGAACACCGGGGAGCTGTTTTTT
CASSASPGQGNTGELFF
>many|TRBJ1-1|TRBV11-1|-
TGTGCCAGCAGCTCGGACGGGCGAGGGAACACTGAAGCTTTCTTT
CASSSDGRGNTEAFF
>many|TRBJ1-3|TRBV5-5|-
TGTGCCAGCACCCCAAATCCCTCTGGAAACACCATATATTTT
CASTPNPSGNTIYF
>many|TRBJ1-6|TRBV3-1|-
TGTGCCAGCAGCCCCGCCCGGGGTCTAAATTCACCCCTCCACTTT
CASSPARGLNSPLHF
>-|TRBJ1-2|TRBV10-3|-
TGTGCCATCAGACCTGTATTCTTCAAGACAAACTATGGCTACACCTTC
CAIRPVFFKTNYGYTF
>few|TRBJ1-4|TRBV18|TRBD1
TGTGCCAGCTCACCCGGACAGGGAGAAAAACTGTTTTTT
CASSPGQGEKLFF
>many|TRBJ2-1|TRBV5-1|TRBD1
TGCGCCAGCAGCTGGGGACAGATCGGGCGAGTGGAGCAGTTCTTC
CASSWGQIGRVEQFF
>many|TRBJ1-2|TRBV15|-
TGTGCCACCAGCAGAGATAGTTTACAATCTGGGGGCTACACCTTC
CATSRDSLQSGGYTF
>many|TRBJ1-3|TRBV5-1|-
TGCGCCAGCAGCATGGATCCTTACACCGGAAACACCATATATTTT
CASSMDPYTGNTIYF
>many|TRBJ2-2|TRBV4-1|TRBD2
TGCGCCAGCAGCCCCCGGGAGGGGTTACTAGCGGAGAACACCGGGGAGCTGTTTTTT
CASSPREGLLAENTGELFF
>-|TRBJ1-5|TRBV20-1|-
TGCAGTGCTCAGGGTCCCCAGCCCCAGCATTTT
CSAQGPQPQHF
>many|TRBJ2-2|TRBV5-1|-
TGCGCCAGCAGCTTGGCCGCGGGAAAGAACACCGGGGAGCTGTTTTTT
CASSLAAGKNTGELFF
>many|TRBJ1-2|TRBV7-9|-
TGTGCCAGCACTCACTACTGGTTTGGCTATGGCTACACCTTC
CASTHYWFGYGYTF
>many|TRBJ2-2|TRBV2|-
TGTGCCAGCAGCGACCTCCGGAGGGGGGGCTCGAGCGGGGAGCTGTTTTTT
CASSDLRRGGSSGELFF
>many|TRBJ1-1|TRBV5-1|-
TGCGCCAGCAGCTTGGCCAATCGGGAGGTAATCGCTTTCTTT
CASSLANREVIAFF
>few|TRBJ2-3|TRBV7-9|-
TGTGCCAGCAGCTTAGACGTCCAGTCGGCGAAGAATACGCAGTATTTT
CASSLDVQSAKNTQYF
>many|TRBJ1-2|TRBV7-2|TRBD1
TGTGCCAGCAGCCCAAGGACAGGGGGGAAGTACATCTATGGCTACACCTTC
CASSPRTGGKYIYGYTF
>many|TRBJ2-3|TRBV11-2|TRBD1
TGTGCCAGCAGTATGTCAGGGGGCTGGGCAGATACGCAGTATTTT
CASSMSGGWADTQYF
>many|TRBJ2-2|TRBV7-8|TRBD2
TGTGCCAGCAGCTGGGGGGGATTTGAGGACACCGGGGAGCTGTTTTTT
CASSWGGFEDTGELFF
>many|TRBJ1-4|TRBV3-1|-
TGTGCCAGCAGCCAAGCTCCCCGCGAAAAACTGTTTTTT
CASSQAPREKLFF
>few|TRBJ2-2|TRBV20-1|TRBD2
TGCAGTGCTAGAGATCCCCGCGGGGGAACGAACACCGGGGAGCTGTTTTTT
CSARDPRGGTNTGELFF
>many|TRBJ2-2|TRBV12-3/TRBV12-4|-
TGTGCCAGCAGTTCCTGGGGAGACACCGGGGAGCTGTTTTTT
CASSSWGDTGELFF
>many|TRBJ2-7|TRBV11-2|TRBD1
TGTGCCAGCAGCTTAAAGACAGGGTCCCACGAGCAGTACTTC
CASSLKTGSHEQYF
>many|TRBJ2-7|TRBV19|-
TGTGCCAGTAGTATCGGAAGTATCGACGAGCAGTACTTC
CASSIGSIDEQYF